This TCR delta chain was recovered during a study of DNA immune sequencing with unique molecular identifiers (dated by TCRdb to 2018 to 2020). Turning to the overall study: Immunomagnetic cell separation was used to enrich gammadelta T cells from buffy coats, and the genomic DNA of the enriched gammadelta T cells was then sequenced. Fluorescence-activated cell sorting was used to enrich gammadelta T cells from the PBMC of around ten healthy people. In the comparison of enriched versus non-enriched samples, 100 ng of enriched gammadelta T-cell DNA and around 0.96 ug of non-enriched PBMC DNA were sequenced. An ultrasensitive DNA-based TRD repertoire sequencing method using PCR-introduced unique molecular identifiers was developed and validated in the study. The method was validated on synthetic reference molecules and on blood samples from healthy individuals. Donors were healthy individuals, with ten donors profiled from sorted peripheral blood gammadelta T cells.

The CDR3 sequence holds 17 residues, the cysteine and phenylalanine included. Only CDR3 DNA is held: 51 bases, read in frame from base 1. Ends trimmed: V by 3 bases, J by 2 bases; bases unmatched to a gene: 12. CDR1 GEAIGNYY and CDR2 EKD are derived from the germline V gene. Results the study describes overall, beyond this receptor: Healthy donors differed in TRD repertoire diversity, and several donors were highly oligoclonal, meaning the top 5 clonotypes made up more than half of productive molecules. Novel TRD sequences not targeted by the primers cannot be detected with the primer-based approach. TRDV2 paired with TRDJ1 was the most common TRD rearrangement among clonotypes in healthy donors.

This clone was found a few times. This receptor's antigen is unknown. A far larger clone is only one base removed, so a read error is likely. To prepare the library, multiplex PCR was applied. A 32-plex assay, with primers for all 8 TRDV and 4 TRDJ genes spanning the CDR3, was used to amplify the genomic DNA. During two to four cycles of barcoding PCR, a 12-nucleotide UMI was attached, and a second PCR using Illumina adapter primers followed. AMPure XP beads were used to purify the libraries, whose quality was checked on a Fragment Analyzer using the HS NGS Fragment kit. An Illumina MiniSeq mid-output kit with roughly 20% PhiX and 150 cycles of paired-end reads was used for sequencing. Turning to the authors' computational methods: Reads were processed with MIGEC version 1.2.9 to group reads by UMI and build error-corrected consensus sequences. For post-processing, modified scripts from VDJtools version 1.2.1 were used together with the tcR R package. Clones were re-identified by TCRdb from the public reads with CATT, and rows with the same DNA were merged. V and J calls and clone size were set by TCRdb, not the authors. This sample lists roughly 660 delta-chain clones; over 8.5% were detected once. 50% of the sample goes to the ten largest clones.

The sequenced sample consisted of gamma-delta T cells from PBMCs. The receptor comes from a human donor in good health. The sequence joins TRDV2 to TRDJ1, and 9 junctional nucleotides match TRDD2. The bases are TGTGCCTGTGACGGCCTTCCTACTAGGGGATATACCGATAAACTCATCTTT. This is translated as CACDGLPTRGYTDKLIF.